This T cell receptor (beta chain) came from a study of blood T cell repertoires in COVID-19. The wider study: T cells, B-cell-depleted T cells, or PBMCs supplied cDNA or gDNA.

TCRdb keeps only in-frame clones here, not all; method: immunoSEQ multiplex PCR. The table records about 300,000 clones, approximately 90% of them present only once. V was shortened by 7 bases and J by 6 bases, with 15 bases between the two germline ends. This CDR3 comprises 13 residues. Germline V gene lookup returns CDR1 SNHLY and CDR2 FYNNEI. Sequencing was carried out using peripheral blood. This TCR was recovered from a young woman with COVID-19, enrolled during active disease. The chain uses TRBV2 and TRBJ1-1, with D possibly being TRBD1 (5 bases). The CDR3 here is CASTWEPGAEAFF. The CDR3 bases are TGTGCCAGCACCTGGGAGCCGGGGGCTGAAGCTTTCTTT.